These 25 T cell receptor beta chains share one sample of origin, sequenced in a study of shared clonotypes between healthy human individuals. TCRdb's copy holds only in-frame clones and misses some; the assay was immunoSEQ multiplex PCR. The table has around 1,900,000 clones, 93% seen once. Naivety among CD8 cells was defined by CD45RO negativity and positive CCR7 selection, thereby excluding terminally differentiated effector memory CD45RA+ cells. The sequenced material came from naive CD8+ T cells from PBMCs. The receptors were gathered from a man aged 18 to 30 in good health. Some clones in this sample may be carry-over from other donors' samples.

The V and J genes are TRBV11-2 and TRBJ2-1; D remains ambiguous. Germline lookup yields CDR1 SGHAT and CDR2 FQNNGV. The CDR3 sequence is 14 residues long. V was cut by 5 bases and J by 6 bases, with 14 bases left in between. In DNA form, the CDR3 reads TGTGCCAGCAGCCCCCCCGTGGTGGGCAATGAGCAGTTCTTC. It encodes CASSPPVVGNEQFF.

The V call is TRBV6-1, the J call TRBJ1-5; perhaps TRBD1 as D (6 bases). CDR1 is MNHNS and CDR2 is SASEGT in the germline V gene. Trimming took 4 bases from V and 8 from J, leaving 15 bases between them. The CDR3 consists of 14 residues. As DNA, the CDR3 is TGTGCCAGCAGTGGAACCAGGGGAGGAAAGCCCCAGCATTTT. It encodes CASSGTRGGKPQHF.

The chain links TRBV2 to TRBJ2-2, with 14 positions matching TRBD2. Germline CDR1 SNHLY, CDR2 FYNNEI. After removal of 8 bases from V and 8 bases from J, the junction contained 10 bases not matched to a gene. This CDR3 contains 16 residues. As DNA, the CDR3 is TGTGCCAGCGGAAAGGGACTAGCGGGAGTAGAAGGGGAGCTGTTTTTT. Translated, it gives CASGKGLAGVEGELFF.

V usage is TRBV14 and J usage is TRBJ2-1; perhaps TRBD2 as D (6 bases). V shed 0 bases and J shed 4 bases, with 25 bases lying between them. CDR1 and CDR2 from the germline V gene are SGHDN and FVKESK. The CDR3 contains 20 residues. CDR3 in DNA: TGTGCCAGCAGCCAAGATTATCTTCCGGCGGGGCAACTTCCATACAATGAGCAGTTCTTC. This gives the protein CASSQDYLPAGQLPYNEQFF.

This chain joins TRBV28 and TRBJ1-5, with D perhaps matching TRBD1 (5 bases). V was shortened by 6 bases and J by 4 bases, with 13 bases between the two germline ends. Per germline, CDR1 MDHEN and CDR2 SYDVKM. The CDR3 runs to 14 residues. CDR3 region: CASRWDEGNQPQHF. The CDR3 coding sequence is TGTGCCAGCAGATGGGACGAAGGGAATCAGCCCCAGCATTTT.

The chain carries TRBV19 and TRBJ1-1; D unresolved. Germline-derived CDR1 and CDR2 are LNHDA and SQIVND (reference sequence). This CDR3 is built from 12 residues. Between the trimmed V and J ends, which lost 6 bases and 6 bases, there was a span of 11 bases. This CDR3 reads CASSGQKPEAFF. DNA of the CDR3: TGTGCCAGTAGCGGGCAGAAACCTGAAGCTTTCTTT.

The V and J genes are TRBV6-1 and TRBJ2-7, with a weak D call TRBD2 (6 bases). The CDR3 length is 17 residues. CDR1 is MNHNS and CDR2 is SASEGT in the germline V gene. Trimming pared 1 base from V and 5 bases from J, leaving 21 bases between. CDR3 coding DNA: TGTGCCAGCAGTGAAGTCAAGGTTCGGGGGTGGGTGGACGAGCAGTACTTC. Residues: CASSEVKVRGWVDEQYF.

This clone was found once. The chain has TRBV6-6 and TRBJ1-4; D gene ambiguous. Trimming left V 2 bases short and J 1 base short, with 8 bases between. The length of the CDR3 is 15 residues. Germline CDR1 is MNHNY and CDR2 is SVGAGI (reference sequence). CDR3 protein: CASSYRTGTNEKLFF. In DNA form, the CDR3 reads TGTGCCAGCAGTTACAGGACGGGAACTAATGAAAAACTGTTTTTT.

The chain couples TRBV28 to TRBJ1-2; possible D gene TRBD1, 6 bases. CDR3 length: 11 amino acids. V lost 5 bases and J lost 10, with 11 bases in between. Looked up from germline, CDR1 is MDHEN and CDR2 is SYDVKM. CDR3 sequence reads: CASSDPGDYTF. Here the CDR3 DNA reads TGTGCCAGCAGTGACCCAGGGGACTACACCTTC.

This chain links TRBV9 with TRBJ2-1; 11 bases are shared with TRBD2. The germline gives CDR1 SGDLS, CDR2 YYNGEE. This CDR3 is 17 amino acids long. V lost 0 bases to trimming and J lost 6 bases; unmatched junction nucleotides: 8. The DNA of the CDR3 is TGTGCCAGCAGCGTAGGGGTAGCGGGAGGGCCGGGCAATGAGCAGTTCTTC. This sequence encodes CASSVGVAGGPGNEQFF. The whole variable domain, remainder taken from reference TRBV9 and TRBJ2-1, is DSGVTQTPKHLITATGQRVTLRCSPRSGDLSVYWYQQSLDQGLQFLIQYYNGEERAKGNILERFSAQQFPDLHSELNLSSLELGDSALYFCASSVGVAGGPGNEQFFGPGTRLTVL.

This clone occurred once. The chain is built from TRBV28 and TRBJ2-7, with D tentatively TRBD1 (6 bases). The CDR3 extends over 15 amino acids. Germline loops: CDR1 MDHEN, CDR2 SYDVKM. V was trimmed by 5 bases and J by 0 bases, leaving 14 bases between them. This chain's CDR3 is CASSPTTTGSYEQYF. CDR3 nucleotide sequence: TGTGCCAGCAGTCCCACAACGACAGGCTCCTACGAGCAGTACTTC.

This chain uses TRBV19 with TRBJ2-1; TRBD1 aligns across 7 bases. The ends lost 9 bases at V and 4 bases at J; junction bases unmatched: 3. CDR1 and CDR2 from the germline V gene are LNHDA and SQIVND (reference sequence). This CDR3 spans 12 amino acids. The CDR3 spells CASQQGYNEQFF. The DNA for the CDR3 is TGTGCCAGCCAACAGGGGTACAATGAGCAGTTCTTC.

With regard to this clone: Other nucleotide sequences in the sample specify the same CDR3. The chain links TRBV27 to TRBJ2-7, with a tentative D call TRBD1 (6 bases). V was trimmed by 5 bases and J by 4 bases, leaving 9 bases between them. The V gene's germline CDR1 is MNHEY and CDR2 SMNVEV (reference sequence). The CDR3 is made up of 12 amino acids. CDR3 in amino acids: CASSIQGYEQYF. In nucleotides, the CDR3 is TGTGCCAGCAGTATACAGGGTTACGAGCAGTACTTC.

This clone has a single count. This rearrangement joins TRBV28 to TRBJ1-1; the D gene is possibly TRBD1 (5 bases). The CDR3 spans 14 residues. CDR1 is MDHEN and CDR2 is SYDVKM in the germline V gene. V was pared by 2 bases and J by 4 bases, with 11 bases between. CDR3 sequence reads: CASSLAGWGTEAFF. The CDR3 DNA is TGTGCCAGCAGTTTAGCAGGGTGGGGCACTGAAGCTTTCTTT.

CDR3 sequence (DNA): TGTGCCAGCAGCTTGGCAGGGGGCGGAGGCACTGAAGCTTTCTTT. The encoded protein is CASSLAGGGGTEAFF. V usage is TRBV13 and J usage is TRBJ1-1; TRBD1 aligns across 8 bases. The CDR3 totals 15 residues. V was clipped by 3 bases and J by 4 bases; unmatched bases: 7. Germline assignment: CDR1 PRHDT and CDR2 FYEKMQ (reference sequence).

The CDR3 loop reads CSVEGDEQYF. The CDR3 nucleotides read TGCAGCGTTGAAGGGGACGAGCAGTACTTC. This chain links TRBV29-1 with TRBJ2-7; D is undetermined. Germline V gene data show CDR1 as SQVTM and CDR2 as ANQGSEA. The CDR3 extends over 10 amino acids. V was clipped by 1 base and J by 5 bases, with 3 bases between them.

V is TRBV10-3 and J is TRBJ2-7, with D unresolved. Germline V CDR1 and CDR2: ENHRY, SYGVKD. The CDR3 consists of 13 residues. V lost 7 bases to trimming and J lost 6 bases, with 16 bases between them. This CDR3 reads CAIIGDSGAEQYF. In DNA form, the CDR3 reads TGTGCCATCATTGGGGATTCTGGTGCCGAGCAGTACTTC.

The V gene is TRBV7-2, the J gene TRBJ2-7, with 13 positions matching TRBD2. The V and J ends lost 5 bases and 4 bases, in that order; junction bases with no gene match: 8. Germline CDR1 is SGHTA and CDR2 is FQGNSA. The length of the CDR3 is 16 residues. The CDR3 DNA follows: TGTGCCAGCAGCATTGGGACTAGCGGGATGACTTACGAGCAGTACTTC. This gives the protein CASSIGTSGMTYEQYF.

The chain uses TRBV6-1 and TRBJ2-7; D is undetermined. Trimming removed 5 bases at V and 5 bases at J, with 13 bases between. This CDR3 contains 13 residues. Germline loops: CDR1 MNHNS, CDR2 SASEGT. The CDR3 region has the DNA TGTGCCAGCAGTAGCAAATTCTGGGACGAGCAGTACTTC. It specifies CASSSKFWDEQYF.

V and J are TRBV7-9 and TRBJ1-2, with D unresolved. The V gene lost 8 bases and the J gene lost 3 bases, with 16 bases spanning the gap. Germline V gives CDR1 SEHNR, CDR2 FQNEAQ (reference sequence). The CDR3 consists of 14 residues. CDR3 sequence reads: CASASGHTDYGYTF. DNA of the CDR3: TGTGCCAGCGCCAGCGGCCACACGGACTATGGCTACACCTTC.

The CDR3 DNA reads TGTGCCAGCAGCTCCGGCTTGGGGGGGACTAACACCGGGGAGCTGTTTTTT. It yields the protein CASSSGLGGTNTGELFF. J is TRBJ2-2 and V is TRBV7-9; 7 bases fit TRBD2. Germline V gene data show CDR1 as SEHNR and CDR2 as FQNEAQ (reference sequence). This CDR3 has 17 residues. Trimming removed 4 bases from V and 2 bases from J; junction bases left unmatched: 10.

CDR3: CASSPWDNPYEQYF. CDR3 nucleotide sequence: TGCGCCAGCAGCCCCTGGGACAACCCCTACGAGCAGTACTTC. The chain carries TRBV5-1 and TRBJ2-7; D perhaps matches TRBD1 (6 bases). The CDR3 runs 14 residues. V dropped 4 bases and J dropped 2 bases, with 13 bases sitting between them. Germline lookup yields CDR1 SGHRS and CDR2 YFSETQ.

This clone was seen a single time. In DNA form, the CDR3 reads TGTGCCAGCAGTTTAGGGGGGAGGTTCCCCGGGGAGCTGTTTTTT. This translates into CASSLGGRFPGELFF. The chain recombines TRBV27 with TRBJ2-2, with D tentatively TRBD2 (6 bases). Trimming pared 2 bases from V and 6 bases from J, leaving 13 bases between. Germline-derived CDR1 and CDR2 are MNHEY and SMNVEV (reference sequence). The CDR3 loop spans 15 amino acids.

As for this clone: The sample has other DNA sequences that encode this CDR3 too. This chain connects TRBV5-6 to TRBJ2-7, with D possibly TRBD2 on 6 matching bases. Germline CDR1 SGHDT, CDR2 YYEEEE. V lost 4 bases to trimming and J lost 4 bases, with 9 bases between them. The CDR3 length is 12 residues. DNA of the CDR3: TGTGCCAGCAGCCCTGGGACTTACGAGCAGTACTTC. Translating gives CASSPGTYEQYF.

The chain recombines TRBV28 with TRBJ2-3, with 7 bases identical to TRBD1. The germline CDR1 and CDR2 sequences are MDHEN and SYDVKM. Trimming took 6 bases from V and 4 from J; bases not matched to a gene: 10. The CDR3 length is 15 residues. The CDR3 nucleotides are TGTGCCAGCAGGGAGACGACAGGGACCGCAGATACGCAGTATTTT. It specifies CASRETTGTADTQYF.